Following are 14 T cell receptor beta chains from one sample sequenced in a study of blood T cell repertoires in COVID-19. Libraries were prepared by immunoSEQ multiplex PCR; TCRdb keeps only in-frame clonotypes and omits some of them. Of 250,000 to 350,000 clones in the sample, around 87% were seen once. Sequencing was carried out using peripheral blood. These receptors were obtained from a woman aged 45-60 years who had recovered from COVID-19.

As regards this clone: A junction boundary mismatches the germline segment, possibly from a read error. This chain links TRBV29-1 with TRBJ2-2, with 8 bases that match TRBD2. CDR1 is SQVTM and CDR2 is ANQGSEA in the germline V gene. The CDR3 has 14 amino acids. CDR3 in DNA: TGCCGCGTTGGGGGGCCGGGGGGGCCCGGGGAGCTGTTTTTT. This gives the protein CRVGGPGGPGELFF.

The chain carries TRBV7-2 and TRBJ2-7; D is perhaps TRBD2 (7 bases). Germline-derived CDR1 and CDR2 are SGHTA and FQGNSA. Trimming cost V 2 bases and J 0 bases, with 14 bases left between them. The CDR3 covers 16 residues. The CDR3 sequence is CASSLSGDTVSYEQYF. The CDR3 nucleotides are TGTGCCAGCAGCTTAAGCGGGGACACGGTCTCCTACGAGCAGTACTTC.

This clone was seen only once. This chain uses TRBV4-3 with TRBJ2-2; D is undetermined. The CDR3 length is 16 residues. Germline CDR1 LGHNA, CDR2 YSLEER. V was pared by 0 bases and J by 1 base, with 9 bases between. CDR3 nucleotide sequence: TGCGCCAGCAGCCAAGAGAACACCGTGAACACCGGGGAGCTGTTTTTT. The encoded protein is CASSQENTVNTGELFF.

This clone was found once. This chain uses TRBV3-1 (or the pseudogene TRBV3-2) with TRBJ2-7, with D hard to call. The CDR3 runs to 14 residues. The ends were cut back, 0 bases at V and 7 bases at J, with 13 bases in the middle. Germline V CDR1 and CDR2: LGHDT, YNNKEL (reference sequence). The CDR3 DNA reads TGTGCCAGCAGCCAAGACAGGCGTTTTCGGGAGCAGTACTTC. Translation gives CASSQDRRFREQYF.

This clone was picked up one time. The CDR3 reads CASSYHSDYEQYF. CDR3 sequence (DNA): TGTGCCAGCAGCTATCACTCTGACTACGAGCAGTACTTC. This sequence joins TRBV7-2 and TRBJ2-7; D unclear. The germline gives CDR1 SGHTA, CDR2 FQGNSA. Trimming removed 4 bases at V and 3 bases at J, with 10 bases between. This CDR3 comprises 13 residues.

The chain uses TRBV11-3 and TRBJ2-7; D is unclear. V was cut by 4 bases and J by 7 bases, with 14 bases left in between. CDR3 length: 13 amino acids. Germline CDR1 is SGHNT and CDR2 is YENEEA. The CDR3 protein is CASSYNRDGEQYF. CDR3 DNA: TGTGCCAGCAGCTACAACAGAGATGGGGAGCAGTACTTC.

The CDR3 nucleotides read TGTGCCAGCAGCCTGGGTAGCGGGGTGCAAGAGACCCAGTACTTC. It encodes CASSLGSGVQETQYF. The rearrangement joins TRBV4-2 to TRBJ2-5, with 8 bases fitting TRBD2. The junction had 6 bases not matched to a gene; V was cut back by 4 bases and J by 2 bases. This CDR3 contains 15 residues. CDR1 and CDR2 from the germline V gene are LGHNA and YNFKEQ.

This chain connects TRBV10-1 to TRBJ1-2; no definite D call. V dropped 5 bases and J dropped 10 bases, with 17 bases sitting between them. CDR3 size: 13 residues. Per the germline V gene, CDR1 is WNHNN and CDR2 is SYGVQD (reference sequence). The chain's CDR3 is CASSPTSTTPYTF. As DNA, the CDR3 is TGCGCCAGCAGTCCGACTTCGACTACCCCCTACACCTTC.

This chain uses TRBV28 with TRBJ2-7; unclear D gene. The V end lost 5 bases, the J end lost 6 bases, and 17 bases lay between the germline ends. CDR1 is MDHEN, CDR2 SYDVKM, per germline. CDR3 length equals 14 residues. CDR3 coding DNA: TGTGCCAGCAGTGCCAACTCCCCTTCCGGCGAGCAGTACTTC. It codes for CASSANSPSGEQYF.

This chain joins TRBV19 and TRBJ1-1, with 7 bases that match TRBD1. Germline loops: CDR1 LNHDA, CDR2 SQIVND (reference sequence). CDR3 length: 13 residues. V shed 5 bases, J shed 1 base, and the junction held 1 base outside the gene matches. DNA for the CDR3: TGTGCCAGTAGTGGGGACAGGAACACTGAAGCTTTCTTT. As protein: CASSGDRNTEAFF. The whole variable domain, filled in from reference TRBV19 and TRBJ1-1, reads DGGITQSPKYLFRKEGQNVTLSCEQNLNHDAMYWYRQDPGQGLRLIYYSQIVNDFQKGDIAEGYSVSREKKESFPLTVTSAQKNPTAFYLCASSGDRNTEAFFGQGTRLTVV.

V and J are TRBV6-5 and TRBJ1-1; no reliable D call. CDR1 is MNHEY and CDR2 is SVGAGI in the germline V gene. The CDR3 covers 13 residues. Trimming shortened V by 2 bases and J by 1 base, and 5 bases separated the two germline ends. CDR3 amino acids: CASSYGQNTEAFF. The CDR3 DNA follows: TGTGCCAGCAGTTACGGGCAGAACACTGAAGCTTTCTTT.

V gene TRBV2 combines with J gene TRBJ1-6; no clear D gene. The CDR3 is 14 residues long. V was clipped by 7 bases and J by 9 bases, with 16 bases between them. Germline CDR1 SNHLY, CDR2 FYNNEI. CDR3 sequence: CASTRTGNLSPLHF. In DNA, the CDR3 is TGTGCCAGCACCCGAACGGGGAATCTTTCACCCCTCCACTTT. Full variable domain (rest looked up from reference TRBV2 and TRBJ1-6): EPEVTQTPSHQVTQMGQEVILRCVPISNHLYFYWYRQILGQKVEFLVSFYNNEISEKSEIFDDQFSVERPDGSNFTLKIRSTKLEDSAMYFCASTRTGNLSPLHFGNGTRLTVT.

The chain carries TRBV5-6 and TRBJ1-2, with 8 bases matching TRBD1. The junction had 7 bases not matched to a gene; V was cut back by 4 bases and J by 5 bases. The CDR3 contains 14 residues. CDR1 is SGHDT, CDR2 YYEEEE, per germline. CDR3 nucleotide sequence: TGTGCCAGCAGCCCACTGGACAGGGATTATGGCTACACCTTC. Residues: CASSPLDRDYGYTF. The complete variable domain, with remaining parts taken from reference TRBV5-6 and TRBJ1-2, reads DAGVTQSPTHLIKTRGQQVTLRCSPKSGHDTVSWYQQALGQGPQFIFQYYEEEERQRGNFPDRFSGHQFPNYSSELNVNALLLGDSALYLCASSPLDRDYGYTFGSGTRLTVV.

This clone was seen only once. The chain is built from TRBV28 and TRBJ1-6, with 9 bases that match TRBD1. Germline V gene data show CDR1 as MDHEN and CDR2 as SYDVKM. This CDR3 comprises 16 residues. V gave up 6 bases and J gave up 1 base; unmatched junction bases: 4. The CDR3 bases are TGTGCCAGCAGAAAACAGGGGGCTTCCTATAATTCACCCCTCCACTTT. Its translation is CASRKQGASYNSPLHF.